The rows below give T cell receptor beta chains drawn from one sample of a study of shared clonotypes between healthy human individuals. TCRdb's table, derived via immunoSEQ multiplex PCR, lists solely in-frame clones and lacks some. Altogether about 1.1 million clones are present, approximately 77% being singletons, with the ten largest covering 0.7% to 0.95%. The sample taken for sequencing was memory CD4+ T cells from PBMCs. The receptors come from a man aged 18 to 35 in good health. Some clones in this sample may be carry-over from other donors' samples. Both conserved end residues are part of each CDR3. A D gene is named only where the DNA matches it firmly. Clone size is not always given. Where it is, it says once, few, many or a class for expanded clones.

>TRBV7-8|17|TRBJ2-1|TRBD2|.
TGTGCCAGCAGCTTAGTCTCTCCAGCGGGAGTACGCAATGAGCAGTTCTTC
CASSLVSPAGVRNEQFF
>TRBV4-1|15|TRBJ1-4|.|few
TGCGCCAGCAGCCGAACCGGGGGCCAGGTGGGAAAACTGTTTTTT
CASSRTGGQVGKLFF
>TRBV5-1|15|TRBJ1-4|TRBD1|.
TGCGCCAGCAGCATAGCCCGACAGGGTAGGGAAAAACTGTTTTTT
CASSIARQGREKLFF
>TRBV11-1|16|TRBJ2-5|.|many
TGTGCCAGCAGCTTAGGAAGGCAGGGAGTCCAAGAGACCCAGTACTTC
CASSLGRQGVQETQYF
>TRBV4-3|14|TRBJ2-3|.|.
TGCGCCAGCAGCCAAGGGAATCAGGGGGATACGCAGTATTTT
CASSQGNQGDTQYF
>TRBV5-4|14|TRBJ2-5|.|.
TGTGCCAGCAGCCCTGCTTCAATTCAAGAGACCCAGTACTTC
CASSPASIQETQYF
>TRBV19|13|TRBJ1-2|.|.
TGTGCCAGTAGCCCGACGCTTAACTATGGCTACACCTTC
CASSPTLNYGYTF
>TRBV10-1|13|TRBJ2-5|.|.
TGCGCCAGCAGTCCCGAGAGGGTAGAGACCCAGTACTTC
CASSPERVETQYF
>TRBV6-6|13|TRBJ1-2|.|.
TGTGCCAGCAGCCTAGGGTCTAACTATGGCTACACCTTC
CASSLGSNYGYTF
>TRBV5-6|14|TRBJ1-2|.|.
TGTGCCAGCAAACCCTCACACATTAACTATGGCTACACCTTC
CASKPSHINYGYTF
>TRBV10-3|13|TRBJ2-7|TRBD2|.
TGTGCCATCAACTCGGGACTAGGGCACGAGCAGTACTTC
CAINSGLGHEQYF
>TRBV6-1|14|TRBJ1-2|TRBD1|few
TGTGCCAGCAGTACATCAGGGGGTAACTATGGCTACACCTTC
CASSTSGGNYGYTF
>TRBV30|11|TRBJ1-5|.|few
TGTGCCTGGAGCCCCCAGATAGCCCAGCATTTT
CAWSPQIAQHF
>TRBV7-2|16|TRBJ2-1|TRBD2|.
TGTGCCAGCAGCTTGGACGGGACTAGCATCATGGATGAGCAGTTCTTC
CASSLDGTSIMDEQFF
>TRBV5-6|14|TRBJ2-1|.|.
TGTGCCAGCAGCCGGGTGGGGTCGGGTGATGAGCAGTTCTTC
CASSRVGSGDEQFF
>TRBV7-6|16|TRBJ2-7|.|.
TGTGCCAGCAGCTTTTCTGGTGGGACTCGTTGGAGCGAGCAGTACTTC
CASSFSGGTRWSEQYF
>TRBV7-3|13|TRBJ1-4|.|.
TGTGCCAGCAGCTTACGTCCAAATGAAAAACTGTTTTTT
CASSLRPNEKLFF
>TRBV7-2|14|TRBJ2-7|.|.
TGTGCCAGCAGGAAGCCGGGACCAACCTACGAGCAGTACTTC
CASRKPGPTYEQYF
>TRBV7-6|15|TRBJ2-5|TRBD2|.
TGTGCCAGCAGCTTGGTAGCGGGAGGGCCAAAGACCCAGTACTTC
CASSLVAGGPKTQYF
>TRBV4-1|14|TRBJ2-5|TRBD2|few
TGCGCCAGCAGCCAACCGACTAGCAGAGAGACCCAGTACTTC
CASSQPTSRETQYF
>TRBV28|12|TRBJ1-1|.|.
TGTGCCAGCAGTCAGGTGGACACTGAAGCTTTCTTT
CASSQVDTEAFF
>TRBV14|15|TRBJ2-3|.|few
TGTGCCAGCAGCCCTCTAGCGTTCCCCACAGATACGCAGTATTTT
CASSPLAFPTDTQYF
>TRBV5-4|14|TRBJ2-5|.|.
TGTGCCAGCAGCTTGGTTGGAGATTCGGAGACCCAGTACTTC
CASSLVGDSETQYF
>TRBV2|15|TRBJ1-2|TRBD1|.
TGTGCCAGCAGCGAGGGACAGGCCGCTTTTGGTGGCTACACCTTC
CASSEGQAAFGGYTF
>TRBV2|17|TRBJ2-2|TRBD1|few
TGTGCCAGCAGGGAAACCGGGACAGGAAGGGGCACCGGGGAGCTGTTTTTT
CASRETGTGRGTGELFF
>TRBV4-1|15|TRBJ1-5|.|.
TGCGCCAGCAGCCAAGATGACTTAGGGGGACAGCCCCAGCATTTT
CASSQDDLGGQPQHF
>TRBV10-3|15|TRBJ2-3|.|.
TGTGCCATCAGTTTCGGGGACCGTAGCACAGATACGCAGTATTTT
CAISFGDRSTDTQYF
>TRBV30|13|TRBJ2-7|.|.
TGTGCCTGGAGCAGGAACAGAGACTACGAGCAGTACTTC
CAWSRNRDYEQYF
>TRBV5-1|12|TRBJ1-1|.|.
TGCGCCAGCAGGAGAGGGTTGGCTGAAGCTTTCTTT
CASRRGLAEAFF
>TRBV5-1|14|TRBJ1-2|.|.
TGCGCCAGCAGCTTGTATCTGGGGGCGATCGGCTACACCTTC
CASSLYLGAIGYTF
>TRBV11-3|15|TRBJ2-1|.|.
TGTGCCAGCAGCTTAGCAGGGTCCATCGGCAATGAGCAGTTCTTC
CASSLAGSIGNEQFF
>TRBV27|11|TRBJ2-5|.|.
TGTGCCAGCACCTTTTTGGAGACCCAGTACTTC
CASTFLETQYF
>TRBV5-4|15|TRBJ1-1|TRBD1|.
TGTGCCAGCAGCCGCGGACAGGGGGCGCCCCCGCGAGCTTTCTTT
CASSRGQGAPPRAFF
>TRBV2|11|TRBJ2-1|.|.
TGTGCCAGCAGCTCGGACTTATACCAGTTCTTC
CASSSDLYQFF
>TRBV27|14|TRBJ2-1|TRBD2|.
TGTGCCAGCAGTGACAGACTAGCGAGAAATGAGCAGTTCTTC
CASSDRLARNEQFF
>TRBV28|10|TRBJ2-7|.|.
TGTGCCATCCGAGGGAAGGAGCAGTACTTC
CAIRGKEQYF
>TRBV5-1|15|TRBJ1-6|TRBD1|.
TGCGCCAGCAGCTTCCAACAGGGGAGGGATTCACCCCTCCACTTT
CASSFQQGRDSPLHF
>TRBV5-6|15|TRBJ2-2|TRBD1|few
TGTGCCAGCAGCTTGACCCACAGGGGCGCCGGGGAGCTGTTTTTT
CASSLTHRGAGELFF
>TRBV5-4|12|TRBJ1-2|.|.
TGTGCCAGCAGCTCGACGGGCTCCCAGGCGACCTTC
CASSSTGSQATF
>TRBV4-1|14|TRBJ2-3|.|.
TGCGCCAGCAGCCAGGCGGACAGCACAGATACGCAGTATTTT
CASSQADSTDTQYF
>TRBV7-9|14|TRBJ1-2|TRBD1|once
TGTGCCAGCAGCCGACAGGGTTTCGGCTATGGCTACACCTTC
CASSRQGFGYGYTF